The clone carrying this T cell receptor (beta chain) was recorded a few times. The target antigen is unknown. The sample originates from a study of T cells after yellow fever vaccination. This CDR3 contains 17 residues. Per germline, CDR1 DFQATT and CDR2 SNEGSKA (reference sequence). Germline trimming cut 0 bases from V and 2 bases from J; bases unmatched to any gene: 9. Study-wide findings and caveats: Researchers noted that a small share of clonotypes showed up in both CD4 and CD8 compartments.

TCRdb used MiXCR to reprocess the 5' RACE reads, holding one entry per CDR3 protein. The sample has about 240,000 distinct CDR3 sequences; about 7% are singletons. The origin of this receptor is a man aged 30-40 years who received the YFV17D yellow fever vaccine. The rearrangement uses TRBV20-1 and TRBJ2-2; TRBD2 matches at 7 bases. The sequenced sample was CD4+ T cells sorted from PBMCs, obtained 15 days after the yellow fever booster vaccination. DNA of the CDR3: TGCAGTGCTAGAGACCCCAGGGCGGGAGTTAACACCGGGGAGCTGTTTTTT. This sequence encodes CSARDPRAGVNTGELFF.